A selection of T cell receptor beta chains follows, all from one sample in a study of blood T cell repertoires in COVID-19. TCRdb's copy holds only in-frame clones and misses some; the assay was immunoSEQ multiplex PCR. Among about 190,000 clones listed, roughly 80% were seen once. The sequenced sample was PBMCs or T cells enriched from blood (not recorded which). The source is a woman aged 55 to 70 with acute COVID-19. Each CDR3 is given with its conserved first and last residue. Each record gives: J gene, V gene, D gene, clone size, CDR3 DNA, CDR3 protein. D genes are given only for firm matches. Expanded clones get a size class; other rows say once, few or many, or leave the size out.

TRBJ1-6	TRBV18	TRBD1	-	TGTGCCAGCTCACCAGCGGAAAGGGGGCTTATTTCACCCCTCCACTTT	CASSPAERGLISPLHF
TRBJ1-2	TRBV18	-	-	TGTGCCAGCTCACCACCGAGAGAGAACTATGGCTACACCTTC	CASSPPRENYGYTF
TRBJ2-7	TRBV18	TRBD2	-	TGTGCCAGCTCACCACTAGCGGGAGGGCTCGAGCAGTACTTC	CASSPLAGGLEQYF
TRBJ1-2	TRBV4-3	TRBD1	-	TGCGCCAGCACCATGACAGGGGTCTATGGCTACACCTTC	CASTMTGVYGYTF
TRBJ1-2	TRBV29-1	-	-	TGCAGCGTTGTCCGGGGGTCCTCAGCTAACTATGGCTACACCTTC	CSVVRGSSANYGYTF
TRBJ2-7	TRBV27	TRBD2	-	TGTGCCAGCAGTTACCGCGGGAGCCTGGCCTACGAGCAGTACTTC	CASSYRGSLAYEQYF
TRBJ1-1	TRBV10-2	TRBD1	-	TGCGCCAGCAGTGAGGTGCAGGGGGACGCTGAAGCTTTCTTT	CASSEVQGDAEAFF
TRBJ1-2	TRBV19	-	-	TGTGCCAGTAGTCTTCGGGAGGGGGAATTCGGATATGGCTACACCTTC	CASSLREGEFGYGYTF
TRBJ1-1	TRBV30	TRBD1	-	TGTGCCTGGAGTGGGGCAGGGGGCCCTGAAGCTTTCTTT	CAWSGAGGPEAFF
TRBJ1-6	TRBV19	-	-	TGTGCCAGTAGTATACGGGGGTCCCTCCACTTT	CASSIRGSLHF
TRBJ2-6	TRBV4-3	TRBD1	-	TGCGCCAGCAGCCCCGGGACAGGGGGCTCCTCTGGGGCCAACGTCCTGACTTTC	CASSPGTGGSSGANVLTF
TRBJ1-4	TRBV10-3	-	-	TGTGCCATCAGTGGGGTCCGGGAGAATGAAAAACTGTTTTTT	CAISGVRENEKLFF
TRBJ1-2	TRBV5-8	TRBD1	-	TGTGCCAGCAGCTCGGGACAGGGGGCGCAGGGCTACACCTTC	CASSSGQGAQGYTF
TRBJ1-5	TRBV7-2	TRBD1	few	TGTGCCAGCAGCGAGCAACCCGGGACAGACAATCAGCCCCAGCATTTT	CASSEQPGTDNQPQHF
TRBJ2-2	TRBV3-1/TRBV3-2	TRBD2	-	TGTGCCAGCAGCCACTCTAGCGGGAACACCGGGGAGCTGTTTTTT	CASSHSSGNTGELFF
TRBJ2-7	TRBV6-5	-	-	TGTGCCAGCAGAGCCAGGGCGATCCCCCCCTACGAGCAGTACTTC	CASRARAIPPYEQYF
TRBJ1-2	TRBV3-1/TRBV3-2	-	-	TGTGCCAGCACCCCGGGGGGGGTTGCGAATGGCTACACCTTC	CASTPGGVANGYTF
TRBJ1-2	TRBV5-1	-	-	TGCGCCAGCAGCTTCCGGGACACCAGTTACAACTATGGCTACACCTTC	CASSFRDTSYNYGYTF
TRBJ1-2	TRBV4-2	TRBD1	-	TGTGCCAGCAGCCCGGGGACAGGGGATGGCTACACCTTC	CASSPGTGDGYTF
TRBJ1-2	TRBV27	TRBD1	few	TGTGCCAGCAGCCTGGACAGGGGGAACTATGGCTACACCTTC	CASSLDRGNYGYTF
TRBJ1-2	TRBV19	-	-	TGTGCCAGTAGCCAGCGGAGGGAAACTTACTATGGCTACACCTTC	CASSQRRETYYGYTF
TRBJ2-1	TRBV5-1	TRBD2	-	TGCGCCAGCAGCTACACTAGCGGGAGCGATGAGCAGTTCTTC	CASSYTSGSDEQFF
TRBJ2-3	TRBV15	TRBD1	-	TGTGCCACCAGTGGGGGGGGACAGGGGGCAGATACGCAGTATTTT	CATSGGGQGADTQYF
TRBJ2-3	TRBV24-1	-	-	TGTGCCACCAGCGGGAACAGGGACACAGATACGCAGTATTTT	CATSGNRDTDTQYF
TRBJ2-2	TRBV9	-	-	TGTGCCAGCAGCTCCCCCCGCGGCGGTCCGTCGGGGGAGCTGTTTTTT	CASSSPRGGPSGELFF
TRBJ2-7	TRBV21-1	-	-	TGTGCCAGCAGCAAATTTATCTCTGCCCCCAACCGGGACAGGGCCTACGAGCAGTACTTC	CASSKFISAPNRDRAYEQYF
TRBJ2-5	TRBV18	-	-	TGTGCCAGCTCACCACAGCGGGAGACCCAGTACTTC	CASSPQRETQYF
TRBJ1-3	TRBV9	-	-	TGTGCCAGCAGCTCTATAAGGGGAGGTGGAAACACCATATATTTT	CASSSIRGGGNTIYF
TRBJ1-3	TRBV9	-	-	TGTGCCAGCAGTGGCGGGGGCTTCTCTGGAAACACCATATATTTT	CASSGGGFSGNTIYF
TRBJ1-4	TRBV4-3	-	-	TGCGCCAGCAGCCAAAGTTCTCTAGATGAAAAACTGTTTTTT	CASSQSSLDEKLFF
TRBJ2-7	TRBV5-1	-	-	TGCGCCAGCAGCCCCGTAGCGTACTCCTACGAGCAGTACTTC	CASSPVAYSYEQYF
TRBJ2-7	TRBV7-9	TRBD1	-	TGTGCCAGCACGTGGGACAGTAGTTACGAGCAGTACTTC	CASTWDSSYEQYF
TRBJ1-5	TRBV12-3/TRBV12-4	-	-	TGTGCCAGCACGCTAGGGAGTCAGCCCCAGCATTTT	CASTLGSQPQHF
TRBJ2-1	TRBV27	TRBD2	once	TGTGCCAGCAGGACGGTGGCGGGGGATGAGCAGTTCTTC	CASRTVAGDEQFF
TRBJ1-4	TRBV24-1	TRBD1	-	TGTGCCACCAGTGTGTCGGGACAGGGGAGTGAAAAACTGTTTTTT	CATSVSGQGSEKLFF
TRBJ1-1	TRBV5-1	TRBD1	once	TGCGCCAGCAGCGGGGGGACCGGGACAGGGGAAGCTTTCTTT	CASSGGTGTGEAFF